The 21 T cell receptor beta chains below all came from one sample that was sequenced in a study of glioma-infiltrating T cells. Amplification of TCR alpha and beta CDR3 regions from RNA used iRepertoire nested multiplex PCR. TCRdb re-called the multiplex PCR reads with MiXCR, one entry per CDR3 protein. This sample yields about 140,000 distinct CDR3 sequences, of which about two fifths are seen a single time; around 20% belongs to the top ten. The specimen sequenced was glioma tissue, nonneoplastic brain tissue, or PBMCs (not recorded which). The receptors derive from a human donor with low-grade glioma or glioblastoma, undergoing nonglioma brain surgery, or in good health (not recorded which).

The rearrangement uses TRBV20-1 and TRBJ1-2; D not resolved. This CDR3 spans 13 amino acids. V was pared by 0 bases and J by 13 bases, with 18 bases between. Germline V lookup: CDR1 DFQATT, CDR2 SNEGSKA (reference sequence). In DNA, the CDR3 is TGCAGTGCTAGAGATTATGAGGGCCGACGGAGCACCTTC. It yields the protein CSARDYEGRRSTF.

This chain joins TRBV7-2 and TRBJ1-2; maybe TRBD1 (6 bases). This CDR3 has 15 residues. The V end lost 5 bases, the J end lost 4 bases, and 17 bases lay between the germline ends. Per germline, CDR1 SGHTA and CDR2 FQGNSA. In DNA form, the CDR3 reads TGTGCCAGCAGCCTTTTGGAACAGGGAATCTATGGCTACACCTTC. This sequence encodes CASSLLEQGIYGYTF.

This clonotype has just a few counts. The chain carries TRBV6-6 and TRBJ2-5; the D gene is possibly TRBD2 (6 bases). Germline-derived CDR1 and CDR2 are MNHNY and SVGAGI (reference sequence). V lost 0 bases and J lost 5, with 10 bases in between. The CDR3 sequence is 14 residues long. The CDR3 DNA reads TGTGCCAGCAGTTACTCGAAGGGGAGGGAGACCCAGTACTTC. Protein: CASSYSKGRETQYF.

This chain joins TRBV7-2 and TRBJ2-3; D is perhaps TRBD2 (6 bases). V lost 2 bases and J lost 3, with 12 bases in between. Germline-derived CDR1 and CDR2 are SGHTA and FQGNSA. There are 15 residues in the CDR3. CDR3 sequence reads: CASSLIGRGTDTQYF. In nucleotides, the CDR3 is TGTGCCAGCAGCTTAATCGGGAGAGGGACAGATACGCAGTATTTT.

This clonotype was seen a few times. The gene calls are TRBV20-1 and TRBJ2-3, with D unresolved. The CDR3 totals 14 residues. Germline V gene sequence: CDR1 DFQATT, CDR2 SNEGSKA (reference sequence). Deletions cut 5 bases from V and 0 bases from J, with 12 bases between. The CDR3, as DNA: TGCAGTGCTCAAAAACCCCGTAGCACAGATACGCAGTATTTT. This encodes CSAQKPRSTDTQYF.

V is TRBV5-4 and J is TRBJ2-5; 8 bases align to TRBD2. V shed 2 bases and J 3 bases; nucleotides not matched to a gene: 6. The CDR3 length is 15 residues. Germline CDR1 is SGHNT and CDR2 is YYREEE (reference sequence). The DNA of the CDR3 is TGTGCCAGCAGCTTTCTAGGACTAGCCAAAGAGACCCAGTACTTC. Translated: CASSFLGLAKETQYF.

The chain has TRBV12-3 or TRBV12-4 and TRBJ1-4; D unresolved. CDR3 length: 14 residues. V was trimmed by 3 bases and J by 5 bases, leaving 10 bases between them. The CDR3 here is CASSLGSANEKLFF. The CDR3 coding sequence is TGTGCCAGCAGTTTGGGGTCAGCGAATGAAAAACTGTTTTTT.

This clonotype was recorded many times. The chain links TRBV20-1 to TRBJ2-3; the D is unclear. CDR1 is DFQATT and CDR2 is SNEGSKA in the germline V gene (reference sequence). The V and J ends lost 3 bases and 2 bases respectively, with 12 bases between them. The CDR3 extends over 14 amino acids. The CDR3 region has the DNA TGCAGTGCTAGGGGTCTTACAAACACAGATACGCAGTATTTT. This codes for CSARGLTNTDTQYF.

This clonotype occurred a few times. CDR3 sequence reads: CASSLVRLAGYNEQFF. DNA for the CDR3: TGTGCCAGCAGCTTAGTAAGACTAGCGGGGTACAATGAGCAGTTCTTC. The rearrangement links TRBV7-9 to TRBJ2-1, with 11 bases identical to TRBD2. The CDR3 runs to 16 residues. The germline V gene has CDR1 SEHNR and CDR2 FQNEAQ (reference sequence). After removal of 1 base from V and 4 bases from J, the junction contained 3 bases not matched to a gene. The full variable domain, with the rest looked up from reference TRBV7-9 and TRBJ2-1, is DTGVSQNPRHKITKRGQNVTFRCDPISEHNRLYWYRQTLGQGPEFLTYFQNEAQLEKSRLLSDRFSAERPKGSFSTLEIQRTEQGDSAMYLCASSLVRLAGYNEQFFGPGTRLTVL.

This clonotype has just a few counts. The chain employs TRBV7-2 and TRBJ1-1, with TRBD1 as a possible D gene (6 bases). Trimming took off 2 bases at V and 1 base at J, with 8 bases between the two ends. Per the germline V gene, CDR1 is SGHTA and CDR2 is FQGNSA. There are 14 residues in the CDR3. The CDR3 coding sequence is TGTGCCAGCAGCTTACAACAGGGGAACACTGAAGCTTTCTTT. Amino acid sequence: CASSLQQGNTEAFF.

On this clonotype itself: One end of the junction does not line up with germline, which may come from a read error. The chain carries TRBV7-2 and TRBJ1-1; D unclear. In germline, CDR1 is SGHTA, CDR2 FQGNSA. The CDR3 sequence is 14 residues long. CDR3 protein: CASSLGPLGTEASF. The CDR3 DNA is TGTGCCAGCAGCTTAGGTCCTTTAGGCACTGAAGCTTCCTTT.

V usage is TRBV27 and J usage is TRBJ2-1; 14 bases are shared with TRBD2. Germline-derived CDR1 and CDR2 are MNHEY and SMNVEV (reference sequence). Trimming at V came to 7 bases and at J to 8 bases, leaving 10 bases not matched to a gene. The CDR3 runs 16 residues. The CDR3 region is CASIGTSGSLLDEQFF. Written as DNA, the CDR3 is TGTGCCAGCATCGGGACTAGCGGGAGCTTGTTAGATGAGCAGTTCTTC.

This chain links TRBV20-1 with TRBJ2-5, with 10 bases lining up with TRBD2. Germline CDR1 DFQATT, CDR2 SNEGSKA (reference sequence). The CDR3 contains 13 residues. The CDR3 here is CSVSSGGQETQYF. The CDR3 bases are TGCAGCGTTTCTAGCGGGGGCCAAGAGACCCAGTACTTC.

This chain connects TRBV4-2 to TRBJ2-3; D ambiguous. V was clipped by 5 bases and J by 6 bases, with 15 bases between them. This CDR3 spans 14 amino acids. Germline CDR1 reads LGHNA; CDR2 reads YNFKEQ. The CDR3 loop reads CASSLPNPVDTQYF. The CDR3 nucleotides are TGTGCCAGCAGCTTGCCCAACCCAGTGGATACGCAGTATTTT.

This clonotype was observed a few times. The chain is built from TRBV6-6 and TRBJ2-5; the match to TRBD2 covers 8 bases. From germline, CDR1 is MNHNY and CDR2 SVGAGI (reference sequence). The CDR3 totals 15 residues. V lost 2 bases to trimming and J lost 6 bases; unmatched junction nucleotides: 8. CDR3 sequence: CASSYVRGGAKTQYF. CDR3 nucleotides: TGTGCCAGCAGTTACGTACGGGGGGGAGCGAAGACCCAGTACTTC.

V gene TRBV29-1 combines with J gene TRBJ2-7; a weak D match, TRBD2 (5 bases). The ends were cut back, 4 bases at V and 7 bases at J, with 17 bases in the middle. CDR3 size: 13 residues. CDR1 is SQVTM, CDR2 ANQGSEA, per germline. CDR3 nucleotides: TGCAGCGTTGTGCAGGACTTCACGTGGGAGCAGTACTTC. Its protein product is CSVVQDFTWEQYF.

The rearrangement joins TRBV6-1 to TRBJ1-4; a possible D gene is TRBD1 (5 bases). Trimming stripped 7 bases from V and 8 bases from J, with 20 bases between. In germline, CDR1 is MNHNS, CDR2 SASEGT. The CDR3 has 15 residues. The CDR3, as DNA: TGTGCCAGCAATCCCTCAGGGAGTAGTGGGGAAAAACTGTTTTTT. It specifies CASNPSGSSGEKLFF.

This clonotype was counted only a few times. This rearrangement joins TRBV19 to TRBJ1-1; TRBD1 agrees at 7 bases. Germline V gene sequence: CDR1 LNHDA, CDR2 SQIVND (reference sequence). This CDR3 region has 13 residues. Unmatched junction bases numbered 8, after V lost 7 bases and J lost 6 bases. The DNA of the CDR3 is TGTGCCAGTACCTTCCGACAGGGAGCTGAAGCTTTCTTT. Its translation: CASTFRQGAEAFF.

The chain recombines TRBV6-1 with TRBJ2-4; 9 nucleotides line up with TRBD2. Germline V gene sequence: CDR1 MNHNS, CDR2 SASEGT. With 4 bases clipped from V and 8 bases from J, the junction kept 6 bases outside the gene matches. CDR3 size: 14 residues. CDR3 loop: CASSGVAGEDIQYF. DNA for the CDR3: TGTGCCAGCAGTGGCGTAGCGGGGGAAGACATTCAGTACTTC.

The CDR3 loop reads CASSPGALTDTQYF. The CDR3 DNA is TGTGCCAGCAGCCCCGGGGCACTCACAGATACGCAGTATTTT. V is TRBV12-3 or TRBV12-4 and J is TRBJ2-3; either TRBD1 or TRBD2 may fit D (5 bases each). Between the trimmed V and J ends, which lost 6 bases and 2 bases, there was a span of 12 bases. The CDR3 spans 14 residues.

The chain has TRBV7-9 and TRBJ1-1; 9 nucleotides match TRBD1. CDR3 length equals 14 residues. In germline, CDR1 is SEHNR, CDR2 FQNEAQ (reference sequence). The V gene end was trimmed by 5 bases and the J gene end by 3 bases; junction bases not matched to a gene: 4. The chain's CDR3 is CASSPTGGYTEAFF. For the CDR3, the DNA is TGTGCCAGCAGCCCGACAGGGGGGTACACTGAAGCTTTCTTT.